These T cell receptor beta chains were read from a single sample in a study of cytomegalovirus exposure and HLA in healthy donors. Measured with immunoSEQ multiplex PCR; TCRdb has only the in-frame clones, and not every one. The sample holds 100,000 to 120,000 clones, around four fifths seen once. The sample consisted of PBMCs. The receptor source for this set is a man aged 25 to 40 in good health and CMV-seropositive. Both conserved end residues are part of each CDR3. The order of the fields is V gene, D gene, clone size, J gene, CDR3 protein, CDR3 DNA. D genes are given only for firm matches. Not every row has a clone size; where given, it reads once, few, many or a size class.

TRBV4-1,.,few,TRBJ1-5,CASCRGGNQPQHF,TGCGCCAGCTGTCGGGGTGGTAATCAGCCCCAGCATTTT
TRBV10-2,.,.,TRBJ2-7,CASSEQGYEQYF,TGCGCCAGCAGTGAGCAGGGCTACGAGCAGTACTTC
TRBV5-6,TRBD1,.,TRBJ1-5,CASSLGQGAVNQPQHF,TGTGCCAGCAGCCTGGGACAGGGGGCCGTAAATCAGCCCCAGCATTTT
TRBV5-1,TRBD1,.,TRBJ2-1,CASSLTGEPYNEQFF,TGCGCCAGCAGCTTGACAGGGGAGCCCTACAATGAGCAGTTCTTC
TRBV25-1,.,few,TRBJ2-1,CASSSETRNNEQFF,TGTGCCAGCAGTTCCGAGACCAGGAACAATGAGCAGTTCTTC
TRBV9,TRBD1,.,TRBJ2-3,CASSVAAGGADTQYF,TGTGCCAGCAGCGTAGCGGCAGGGGGCGCAGATACGCAGTATTTT
TRBV18,.,few,TRBJ1-1,CASSPTRQSTEAFF,TGTGCCAGCTCACCAACTCGACAGAGTACTGAAGCTTTCTTT
TRBV7-9,.,.,TRBJ1-1,CASQLGGLDTEAFF,TGTGCCAGCCAGCTAGGGGGATTGGACACTGAAGCTTTCTTT
TRBV30,TRBD1,once,TRBJ2-7,CAWSVSGQGYEQYF,TGTGCCTGGAGTGTGTCGGGACAGGGCTACGAGCAGTACTTC
TRBV4-2,TRBD1,.,TRBJ1-2,CASSPGQYINYGYTF,TGTGCCAGCAGCCCGGGACAGTATATTAACTATGGCTACACCTTC
TRBV13,.,.,TRBJ2-7,CASSFKPAGEVIYEQYF,TGTGCCAGCAGCTTCAAACCGGCGGGCGAGGTCATATACGAGCAGTACTTC
TRBV18,.,.,TRBJ2-7,CASSQVVLAGSNYEQYF,TGTGCCAGCTCACAAGTCGTCTTGGCGGGGTCAAACTACGAGCAGTACTTC
TRBV7-9,.,.,TRBJ1-5,CASSPHSGDQPQHF,TGTGCCAGCAGCCCCCATAGCGGGGATCAGCCCCAGCATTTT
TRBV2,TRBD2,.,TRBJ2-3,CASSAGLAGGTDTQYF,TGTGCCAGCAGTGCGGGACTAGCGGGTGGCACAGATACGCAGTATTTT
TRBV9,TRBD1,.,TRBJ2-7,CASSVHRGEQYF,TGTGCCAGCAGCGTACACAGGGGCGAGCAGTACTTC
TRBV10-1,.,.,TRBJ1-1,CASSRGSTQNTEAFF,TGCGCCAGCAGCAGAGGCAGTACTCAGAACACTGAAGCTTTCTTT
TRBV5-4,TRBD2,.,TRBJ2-3,CASSSRTSPSTDTQYF,TGTGCCAGCAGCTCCCGGACTAGCCCAAGCACAGATACGCAGTATTTT
TRBV7-8,.,.,TRBJ1-4,CASSRDSSVNEKLFF,TGTGCCAGCAGCCGAGACAGTTCGGTTAATGAAAAACTGTTTTTT
TRBV11-2,.,.,TRBJ2-7,CASSLRGPYEQYF,TGTGCCAGCAGCCTCAGGGGACCCTACGAGCAGTACTTC
TRBV7-6,TRBD2,.,TRBJ2-1,CASSLESREAGDPGEQFF,TGTGCCAGCAGCTTAGAGTCCCGGGAAGCGGGGGACCCTGGGGAGCAGTTCTTC
TRBV27,TRBD1,.,TRBJ1-3,CASSIHTKTGIREGCSGNTIYF,TGTGCCAGCAGTATTCACACGAAGACAGGGATCCGGGAAGGTTGCTCTGGAAACACCATATATTTT
TRBV7-2,TRBD2,.,TRBJ2-5,CASSFRGSPSGAGETQYF,TGTGCCAGCAGCTTTCGGGGGAGCCCTAGCGGGGCAGGGGAGACCCAGTACTTC
TRBV30,.,.,TRBJ1-1,CAWSRGMDTEAFF,TGTGCCTGGAGTCGAGGTATGGACACTGAAGCTTTCTTT
TRBV30,TRBD1,once,TRBJ1-2,CAWRTQRDREEGYTF,TGTGCCTGGAGAACCCAGCGGGACAGGGAGGAGGGCTACACCTTC
TRBV7-9,TRBD1,.,TRBJ2-1,CASSQTGGLVNEQFF,TGTGCCAGCAGCCAGACAGGGGGTCTCGTTAATGAGCAGTTCTTC
TRBV2,.,.,TRBJ1-1,CASSEWAGRMNTEAFF,TGTGCCAGCAGTGAGTGGGCAGGGAGGATGAACACTGAAGCTTTCTTT
TRBV27,.,.,TRBJ2-1,CASSSLVRGGAKSNEQFF,TGTGCCAGCAGTTCCCTCGTGAGAGGGGGGGCCAAGAGCAATGAGCAGTTCTTC
TRBV27,.,.,TRBJ2-7,CASSLLAGSSYEQYF,TGTGCCAGCAGTTTATTGGCGGGGTCCTCCTACGAGCAGTACTTC
TRBV5-1,.,.,TRBJ2-3,CASSDGSTDTQYF,TGCGCCAGCAGTGACGGGAGCACAGATACGCAGTATTTT
TRBV7-3,.,few,TRBJ2-7,CASSLDGNSYEQYF,TGTGCCAGCAGCTTGGACGGGAACTCCTACGAGCAGTACTTC
TRBV6-6,.,.,TRBJ2-7,CASSYGSSYSYEQYF,TGTGCCAGCAGTTATGGGAGCAGCTACTCCTACGAGCAGTACTTC
TRBV30,TRBD2,.,TRBJ2-3,CAGDPGLAGSTDTQYF,TGTGCCGGAGACCCGGGACTAGCGGGGTCCACAGATACGCAGTATTTT
TRBV25-1,TRBD1,.,TRBJ1-4,CASSTNRDRDEKLFF,TGTGCCAGCAGTACTAACCGGGACAGGGATGAAAAACTGTTTTTT
TRBV29-1,TRBD1,.,TRBJ1-2,CSVEPQGPTNYGYTF,TGCAGCGTTGAACCACAGGGGCCCACTAACTATGGCTACACCTTC
TRBV11-1,TRBD2,.,TRBJ2-3,CASSYSRSGGLHGNTQYF,TGTGCCAGCAGCTACAGCCGGAGCGGGGGGCTCCATGGGAATACGCAGTATTTT
TRBV29-1,.,.,TRBJ1-1,CSGTEMNTEAFF,TGCAGCGGGACAGAGATGAACACTGAAGCTTTCTTT
TRBV7-9,.,.,TRBJ2-1,CSSSLGSGGSSYNEQFF,TGTTCCAGCAGCTTAGGTTCGGGGGGCAGCTCCTACAATGAGCAGTTCTTC
TRBV7-9,TRBD2,.,TRBJ2-5,CASSWTSGGETQYF,TGTGCCAGCAGCTGGACTAGCGGGGGTGAGACCCAGTACTTC
TRBV7-6,.,.,TRBJ1-2,CASSFGGLYGYTF,TGTGCCAGCAGCTTTGGGGGCCTCTATGGCTACACCTTC
TRBV7-8,.,.,TRBJ1-2,CASSLGDHGYTF,TGTGCCAGCAGCTTAGGAGATCATGGCTACACCTTC
TRBV5-1,.,.,TRBJ2-5,CASSFSRQETQYF,TGCGCCAGCAGCTTTTCCAGGCAAGAGACCCAGTACTTC
TRBV5-6,TRBD2,.,TRBJ2-1,CASSLELAGDEEQFF,TGTGCCAGCAGCTTGGAACTAGCGGGGGACGAGGAGCAGTTCTTC
TRBV11-3,TRBD2,.,TRBJ2-3,CASSLGPAGSADTQYF,TGTGCCAGCAGCTTAGGTCCAGCGGGGAGTGCAGATACGCAGTATTTT
TRBV9,TRBD2,.,TRBJ2-1,CASSEPRTSGYNNEQFF,TGTGCCAGCAGCGAACCCAGGACTAGCGGTTATAACAATGAGCAGTTCTTC
TRBV7-2,.,.,TRBJ2-7,CASSPQGGSYEQYF,TGTGCCAGCAGTCCACAGGGGGGGTCCTACGAGCAGTACTTC
TRBV7-2,.,.,TRBJ2-2,CASSLDRDSPAGELFF,TGTGCCAGCAGCTTAGACCGGGACTCGCCGGCCGGGGAGCTGTTTTTT
TRBV7-9,TRBD2,.,TRBJ2-2,CASSLGVFQRGIHTGELFF,TGTGCCAGCAGCTTAGGGGTTTTCCAGCGGGGAATTCACACCGGGGAGCTGTTTTTT